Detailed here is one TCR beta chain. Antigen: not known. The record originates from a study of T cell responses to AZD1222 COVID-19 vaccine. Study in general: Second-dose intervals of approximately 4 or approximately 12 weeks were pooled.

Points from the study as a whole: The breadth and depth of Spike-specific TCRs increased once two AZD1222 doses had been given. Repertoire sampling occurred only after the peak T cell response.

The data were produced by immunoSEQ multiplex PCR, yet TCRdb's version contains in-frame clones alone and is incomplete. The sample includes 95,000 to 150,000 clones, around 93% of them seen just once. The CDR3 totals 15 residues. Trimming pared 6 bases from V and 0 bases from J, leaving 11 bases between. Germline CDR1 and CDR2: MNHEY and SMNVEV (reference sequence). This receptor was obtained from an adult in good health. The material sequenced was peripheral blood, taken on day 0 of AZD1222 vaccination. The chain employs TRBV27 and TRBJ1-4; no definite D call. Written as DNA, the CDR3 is TGTGCCAGCAGACGGGGTACCTCAACTAATGAAAAACTGTTTTTT. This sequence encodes CASRRGTSTNEKLFF.